One TCR beta chain is described in this entry. This sample also contains other DNA sequences that code for the same CDR3. TCRdb's copy holds only in-frame clones and misses some; the assay was immunoSEQ multiplex PCR. This table has over 1.4 million clones, about 96% appearing once. Trimming stripped 0 bases from V and 6 bases from J, with 8 bases between. The CDR3 length is 13 residues. Per germline, CDR1 SGHNT and CDR2 YENEEA. This sample is part of a study of shared clonotypes between healthy human individuals. Sequencing input: naive CD4+ T cells sorted from blood. Subset defined: CD45RA+ positively selected. The rearrangement uses TRBV11-3 and TRBJ1-1; D uncertain. This receptor was taken from a man aged 25-45 years in good health. The CDR3 region has the DNA TGTGCCAGCAGCTTAGATCGGGGAGCTGAAGCTTTCTTT. Its translation is CASSLDRGAEAFF.